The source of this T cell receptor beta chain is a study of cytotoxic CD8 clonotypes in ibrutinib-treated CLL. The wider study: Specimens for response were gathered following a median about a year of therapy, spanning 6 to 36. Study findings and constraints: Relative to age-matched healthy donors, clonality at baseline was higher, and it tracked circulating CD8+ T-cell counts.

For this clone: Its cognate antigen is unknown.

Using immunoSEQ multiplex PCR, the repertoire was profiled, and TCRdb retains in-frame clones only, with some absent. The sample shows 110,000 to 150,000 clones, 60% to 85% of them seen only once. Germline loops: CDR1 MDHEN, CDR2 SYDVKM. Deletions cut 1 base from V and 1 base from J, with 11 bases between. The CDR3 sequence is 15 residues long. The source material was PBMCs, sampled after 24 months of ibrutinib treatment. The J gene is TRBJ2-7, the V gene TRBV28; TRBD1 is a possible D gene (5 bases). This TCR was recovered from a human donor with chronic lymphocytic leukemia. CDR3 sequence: CASSLYQGGSYEQYF. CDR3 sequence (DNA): TGTGCCAGCAGTTTATATCAGGGTGGGTCCTACGAGCAGTACTTC.